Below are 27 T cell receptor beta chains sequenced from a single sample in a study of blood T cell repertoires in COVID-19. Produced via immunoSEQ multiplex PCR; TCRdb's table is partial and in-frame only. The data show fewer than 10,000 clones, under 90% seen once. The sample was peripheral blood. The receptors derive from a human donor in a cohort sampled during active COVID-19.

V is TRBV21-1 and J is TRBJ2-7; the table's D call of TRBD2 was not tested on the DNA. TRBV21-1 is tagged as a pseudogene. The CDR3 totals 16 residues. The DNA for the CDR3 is TGTGCCAGCAGCAAGACTAGCGGAGAAAGCTCCTACGAGCAGTACGTC. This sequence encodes CASSKTSGESSYEQYV.

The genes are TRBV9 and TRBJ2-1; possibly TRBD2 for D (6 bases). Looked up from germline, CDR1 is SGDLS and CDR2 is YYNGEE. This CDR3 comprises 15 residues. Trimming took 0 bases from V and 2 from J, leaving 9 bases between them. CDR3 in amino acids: CASSVDGGTYNEQFF. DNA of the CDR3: TGTGCCAGCAGCGTAGATGGGGGGACCTACAATGAGCAGTTCTTC.

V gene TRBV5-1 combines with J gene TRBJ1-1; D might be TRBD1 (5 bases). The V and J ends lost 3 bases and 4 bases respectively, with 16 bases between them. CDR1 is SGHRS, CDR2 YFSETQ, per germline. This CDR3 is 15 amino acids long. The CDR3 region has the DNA TGCGCCAGCAGCTCCCACAATGGGGGGGGCACTGAAGCTTTCTTT. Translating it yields CASSSHNGGGTEAFF.

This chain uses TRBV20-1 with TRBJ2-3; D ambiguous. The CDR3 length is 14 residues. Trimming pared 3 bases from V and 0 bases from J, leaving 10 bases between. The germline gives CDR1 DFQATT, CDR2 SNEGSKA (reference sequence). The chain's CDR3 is CSASHRVSTDTQYF. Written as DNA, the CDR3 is TGCAGTGCTAGTCACCGGGTTAGCACAGATACGCAGTATTTT.

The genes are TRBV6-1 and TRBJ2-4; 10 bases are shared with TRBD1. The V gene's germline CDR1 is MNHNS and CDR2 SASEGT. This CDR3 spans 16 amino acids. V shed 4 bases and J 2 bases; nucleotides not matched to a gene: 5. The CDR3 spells CASSVTGGITKNIQYF. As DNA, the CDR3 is TGTGCCAGCAGTGTGACAGGGGGCATAACCAAAAACATTCAGTACTTC.

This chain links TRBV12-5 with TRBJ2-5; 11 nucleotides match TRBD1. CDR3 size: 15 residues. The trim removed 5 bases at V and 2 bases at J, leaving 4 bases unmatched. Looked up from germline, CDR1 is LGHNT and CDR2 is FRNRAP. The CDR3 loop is CASGLGTGGQETQYF. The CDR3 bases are TGTGCTAGTGGTCTGGGGACAGGGGGACAAGAGACCCAGTACTTC. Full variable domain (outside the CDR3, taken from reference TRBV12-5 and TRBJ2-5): DARVTQTPRHKVTEMGQEVTMRCQPILGHNTVFWYRQTMMQGLELLAYFRNRAPLDDSGMPKDRFSAEMPDATLATLKIQPSEPRDSAVYFCASGLGTGGQETQYFGPGTRLLVL.

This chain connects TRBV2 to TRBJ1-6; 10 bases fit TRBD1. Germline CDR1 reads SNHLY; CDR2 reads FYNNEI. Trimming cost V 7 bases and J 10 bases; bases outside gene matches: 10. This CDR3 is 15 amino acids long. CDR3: CASTLSGTGESPLHF. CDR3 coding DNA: TGTGCCAGCACCCTCTCCGGGACAGGGGAATCACCCCTCCACTTT.

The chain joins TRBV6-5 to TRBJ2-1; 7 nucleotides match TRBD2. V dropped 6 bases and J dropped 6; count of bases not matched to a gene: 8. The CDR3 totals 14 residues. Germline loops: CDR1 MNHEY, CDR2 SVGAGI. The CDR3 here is CASRTIAGLNEQFF. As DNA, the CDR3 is TGTGCCAGCAGGACAATAGCGGGCCTCAATGAGCAGTTCTTC.

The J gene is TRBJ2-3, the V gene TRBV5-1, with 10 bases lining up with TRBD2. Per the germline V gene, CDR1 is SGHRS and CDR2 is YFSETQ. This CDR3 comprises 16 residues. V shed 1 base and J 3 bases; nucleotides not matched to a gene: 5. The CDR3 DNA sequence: TGCGCCAGCAGCTTGCGCCCTAGCGGGAGAACAGATACGCAGTATTTT. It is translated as CASSLRPSGRTDTQYF.

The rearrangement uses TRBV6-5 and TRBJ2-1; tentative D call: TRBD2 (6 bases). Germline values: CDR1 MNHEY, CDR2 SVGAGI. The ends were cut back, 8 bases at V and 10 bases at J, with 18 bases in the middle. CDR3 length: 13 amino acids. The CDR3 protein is CASAGGPAGEQFF. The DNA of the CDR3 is TGTGCCAGCGCAGGCGGGCCGGCGGGGGAGCAGTTCTTC.

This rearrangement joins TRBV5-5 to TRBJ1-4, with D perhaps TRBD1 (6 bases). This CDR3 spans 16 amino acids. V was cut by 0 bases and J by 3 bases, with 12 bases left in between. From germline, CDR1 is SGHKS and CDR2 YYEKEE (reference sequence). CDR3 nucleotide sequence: TGTGCCAGCAGCTTGGCCGGGACATTGGCTAATGAAAAACTGTTTTTT. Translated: CASSLAGTLANEKLFF.

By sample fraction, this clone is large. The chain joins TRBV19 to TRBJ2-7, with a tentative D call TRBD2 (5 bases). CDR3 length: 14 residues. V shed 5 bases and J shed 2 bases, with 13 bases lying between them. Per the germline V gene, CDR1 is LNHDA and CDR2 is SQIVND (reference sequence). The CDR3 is CASSHTGTPYEQYF. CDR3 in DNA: TGTGCCAGTAGTCATACGGGAACACCCTACGAGCAGTACTTC.

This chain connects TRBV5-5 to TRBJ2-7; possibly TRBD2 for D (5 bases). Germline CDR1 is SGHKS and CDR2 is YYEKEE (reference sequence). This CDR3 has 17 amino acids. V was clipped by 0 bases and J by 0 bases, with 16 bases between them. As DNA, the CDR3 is TGTGCCAGCAGCTTGGGAATGAGCGGACTCCTCTCCTACGAGCAGTACTTC. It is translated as CASSLGMSGLLSYEQYF.

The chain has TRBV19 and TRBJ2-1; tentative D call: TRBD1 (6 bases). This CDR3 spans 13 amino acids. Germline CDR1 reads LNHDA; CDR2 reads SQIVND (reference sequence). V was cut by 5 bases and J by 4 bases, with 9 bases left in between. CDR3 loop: CASSVDRYNEQFF. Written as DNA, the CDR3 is TGTGCCAGTAGTGTGGACAGATACAATGAGCAGTTCTTC.

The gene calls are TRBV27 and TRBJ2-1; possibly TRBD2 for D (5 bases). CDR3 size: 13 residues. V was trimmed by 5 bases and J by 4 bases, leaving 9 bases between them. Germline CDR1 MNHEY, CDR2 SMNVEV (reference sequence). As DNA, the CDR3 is TGTGCCAGCAGTACCGGACTGTACAATGAGCAGTTCTTC. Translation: CASSTGLYNEQFF.

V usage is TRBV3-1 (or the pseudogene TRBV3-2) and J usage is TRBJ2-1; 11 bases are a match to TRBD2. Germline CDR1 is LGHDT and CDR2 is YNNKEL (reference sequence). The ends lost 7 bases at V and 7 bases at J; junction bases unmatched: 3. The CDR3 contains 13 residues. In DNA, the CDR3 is TGTGCCAGCAAACCTAGCGGGAGGAATGAGCAGTTCTTC. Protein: CASKPSGRNEQFF.

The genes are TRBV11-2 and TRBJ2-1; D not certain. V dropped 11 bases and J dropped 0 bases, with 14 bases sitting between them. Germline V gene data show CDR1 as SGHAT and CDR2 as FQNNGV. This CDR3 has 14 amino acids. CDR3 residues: CAASLGNSYNEQFF. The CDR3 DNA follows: TGTGCCGCAAGTCTCGGTAACTCCTACAATGAGCAGTTCTTC.

The CDR3 DNA reads TGCGCCAGCAGCCAAGACCCCCCCCCGGGAAGCACAGATACGCAGTATTTT. Translated: CASSQDPPPGSTDTQYF. The chain couples TRBV4-1 to TRBJ2-3; D perhaps matches TRBD2 (5 bases). Looked up from germline, CDR1 is MGHRA and CDR2 is YSYEKL. Trimming left V 0 bases short and J 0 bases short, with 13 bases between. The CDR3 extends over 17 amino acids.

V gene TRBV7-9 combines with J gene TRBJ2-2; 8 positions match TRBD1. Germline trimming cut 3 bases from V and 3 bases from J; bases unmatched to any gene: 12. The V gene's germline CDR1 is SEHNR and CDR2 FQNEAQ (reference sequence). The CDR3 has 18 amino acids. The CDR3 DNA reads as TGTGCCAGCAGCTTCTCCGAGGACAGGGATTGGGACACCGGGGAGCTGTTTTTT. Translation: CASSFSEDRDWDTGELFF. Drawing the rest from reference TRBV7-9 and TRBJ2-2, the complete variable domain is DTGVSQNPRHKITKRGQNVTFRCDPISEHNRLYWYRQTLGQGPEFLTYFQNEAQLEKSRLLSDRFSAERPKGSFSTLEIQRTEQGDSAMYLCASSFSEDRDWDTGELFFGEGSRLTVL.

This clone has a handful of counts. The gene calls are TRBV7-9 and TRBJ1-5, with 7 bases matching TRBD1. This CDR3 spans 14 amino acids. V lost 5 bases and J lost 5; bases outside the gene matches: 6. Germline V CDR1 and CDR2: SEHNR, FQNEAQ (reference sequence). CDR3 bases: TGTGCCAGCAGCCGTCAGGGGGACGATCAGCCCCAGCATTTT. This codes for CASSRQGDDQPQHF. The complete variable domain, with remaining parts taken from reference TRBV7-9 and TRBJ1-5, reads DTGVSQNPRHKITKRGQNVTFRCDPISEHNRLYWYRQTLGQGPEFLTYFQNEAQLEKSRLLSDRFSAERPKGSFSTLEIQRTEQGDSAMYLCASSRQGDDQPQHFGDGTRLSIL.

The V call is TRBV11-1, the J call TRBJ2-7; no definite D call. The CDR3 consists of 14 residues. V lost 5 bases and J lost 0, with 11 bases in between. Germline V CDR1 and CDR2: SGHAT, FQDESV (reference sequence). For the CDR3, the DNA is TGTGCCAGCAGCCCTACTAAGAGCTCCTACGAGCAGTACGTC. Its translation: CASSPTKSSYEQYV.

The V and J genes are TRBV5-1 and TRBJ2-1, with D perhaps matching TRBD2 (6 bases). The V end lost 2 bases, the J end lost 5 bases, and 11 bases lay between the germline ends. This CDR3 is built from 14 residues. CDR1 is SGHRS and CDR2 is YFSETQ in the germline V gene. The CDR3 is CASSLRGTNNEQFF. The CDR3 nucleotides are TGCGCCAGCAGCTTACGGGGGACCAACAATGAGCAGTTCTTC.

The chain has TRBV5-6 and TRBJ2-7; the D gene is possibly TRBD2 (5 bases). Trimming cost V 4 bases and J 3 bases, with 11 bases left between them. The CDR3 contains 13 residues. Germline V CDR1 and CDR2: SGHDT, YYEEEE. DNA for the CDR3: TGTGCCAGCAGCACATGGACTCGCTACGAGCAGTACGTC. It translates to CASSTWTRYEQYV.

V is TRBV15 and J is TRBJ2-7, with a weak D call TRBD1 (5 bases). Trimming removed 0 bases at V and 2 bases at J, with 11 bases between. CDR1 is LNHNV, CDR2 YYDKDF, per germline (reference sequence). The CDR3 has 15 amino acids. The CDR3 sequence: CATSRDQGEAYEQYF. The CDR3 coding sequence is TGTGCCACCAGCAGAGATCAAGGGGAAGCCTACGAGCAGTACTTC. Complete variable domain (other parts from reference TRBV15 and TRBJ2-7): DAMVIQNPRYQVTQFGKPVTLSCSQTLNHNVMYWYQQKSSQAPKLLFHYYDKDFNNEADTPDNFQSRRPNTSFCFLDIRSPGLGDTAMYLCATSRDQGEAYEQYFGPGTRLTVT.

CDR3 bases: TGTGCCAGCAGCTTAATGGGACAGATCAATCAGCCCCAGCATTTT. Translation: CASSLMGQINQPQHF. The genes are TRBV7-2 and TRBJ1-5, with 7 bases that match TRBD1. CDR3 size: 15 residues. The trim removed 2 bases at V and 3 bases at J, leaving 4 bases unmatched. Germline lookup yields CDR1 SGHTA and CDR2 FQGNSA.

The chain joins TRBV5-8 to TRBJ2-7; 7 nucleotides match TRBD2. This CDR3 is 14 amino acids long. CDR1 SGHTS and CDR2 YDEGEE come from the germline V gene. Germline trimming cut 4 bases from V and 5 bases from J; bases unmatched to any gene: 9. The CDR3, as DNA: TGTGCCAGCAGCCCGACCCGCCGGGGGGACGAGCAGTACGTC. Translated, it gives CASSPTRRGDEQYV.

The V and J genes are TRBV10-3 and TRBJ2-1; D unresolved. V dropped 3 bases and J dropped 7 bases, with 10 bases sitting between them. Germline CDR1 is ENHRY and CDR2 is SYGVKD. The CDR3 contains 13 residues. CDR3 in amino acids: CAISDPTFNEQFF. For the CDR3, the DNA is TGTGCCATCAGTGACCCAACTTTTAATGAGCAGTTCTTC.